This is a list of T cell receptor beta chains from one sample in a study of blood T cell repertoires in COVID-19. Produced via immunoSEQ multiplex PCR; TCRdb's table is partial and in-frame only. The sample holds approximately 92,000 clones, roughly 82% seen once. The sample comprised peripheral blood. Every receptor here comes from a man older than 75 with acute or convalescent COVID-19. The CDR3 runs from the conserved cysteine through the conserved F or W. Each record gives: V gene, CDR3 protein.

TRBV2 CAGSTGSREQYF
TRBV12-3/TRBV12-4 CASSTVMEQYF
TRBV4-3 CASSLARVENTEAFF
TRBV19 CASSKGQGTQPQHF
TRBV3-1/TRBV3-2 CATRDSSYEQYF
TRBV24-1 CATSVTSTSGVDNEQFF
TRBV7-2 CASSLARRTAGTGELFF
TRBV28 CASSRGGGSYNSPLHF
TRBV5-5 CASSLEGVGKPEAFF
TRBV19 CASSRRDRRSPGEQYF
TRBV28 CASSLTGDRTDTQYF
TRBV7-2 CASSREGRGSGNTIYF
TRBV7-2 CASSLGGGLPFF
TRBV5-1 CASTRQGMNTEAFF
TRBV6-1 CASSERSRAEQFF
TRBV9 CASSTPGLAITDTQYF
TRBV29-1 CSVGHRTEAFF
TRBV4-3 CASSQARGGDEQFF
TRBV6-2/TRBV6-3 CASSYGGLAGSSYEQYF
TRBV24-1 CATSDHSATGVDTQYF
TRBV5-5 CASRAWFGGGETQYF
TRBV6-2/TRBV6-3 CASSYPRQIRANYGYTF
TRBV13 CASSLGGQGNTIYF
TRBV6-5 CASSRSYYEQYF
TRBV20-1 CSASPGTGIVQPQHF
TRBV18 CASSPGLQETQYF
TRBV7-2 CASSSLPWTGNSGNTIYF
TRBV12-3/TRBV12-4 CASSLSVYGYTF
TRBV6-2/TRBV6-3 CASSPWAGSTDTQYF
TRBV9 CASTPGGRGEKLFF
TRBV5-6 CASLSPGKETQYF
TRBV7-9 CASGPGAGRAEQYF
TRBV6-2/TRBV6-3 CASSKIPGQGDGYTF
TRBV28 CASSPGRVRNEQFF
TRBV19 CASSKDRVSETQYF
TRBV3-1/TRBV3-2 CASSPGGGQGNEKLFF
TRBV4-3 CASSQEASGSYEQYF
TRBV6-5 CASTEGASPGETQYF
TRBV19 CASNHRADQPQHF
TRBV19 CASKAGQGTLPQHF
TRBV24-1 CATSGGVPETQYF
TRBV14 CASSQFRGGSSYEQYF
TRBV29-1 CSVETPGFGANVLTF
TRBV9 CASSATQGAMNTEAFF
TRBV6-5 CASSYVGGGGYTF
TRBV7-2 CASSLGQGYGYTF
TRBV24-1 CATSEGGLETQYF
TRBV24-1 CATSELQRGQETQYF
TRBV6-5 CASSQRQGAYEQYF
TRBV5-5 CASSSGQGRRETQYF
TRBV6-2/TRBV6-3 CASSTRDRGPNSPLHF